This T cell receptor beta chain emerged from a study of T cells in Graves' hyperthyroidism and ophthalmopathy. CDR3 length: 16 amino acids. The V end was cut by 5 bases, the J end by 5 bases, with 17 bases between. CDR1 and CDR2 (germline): SGHDT, YYEEEE. This clonotype was found once. RNA transcripts gave rise to amplified TCR beta CDR3 regions. HTBI primers drove first-round RT-PCR of the TCR CDR3. One entry per CDR3 protein results from TCRdb running MiXCR on the multiplex PCR reads. The table has 400,000 to 500,000 distinct CDR3 sequences, roughly 15% seen once. Disease lasting under 3 months, a NOSPECS grade of at least 4, and a Clinical Activity Score of at least 3 were features of the ophthalmopathy patients. This sample holds PBMCs from about 9.3 ml fresh peripheral blood.

This TCR was sampled from a man aged 18 to 30 with Graves' ophthalmopathy. This chain joins TRBV5-6 and TRBJ2-6; perhaps TRBD1 as D (8 bases). The sample comprised blood. As DNA, the CDR3 is TGTGCCAGCAGACTAGGACAGGGACTAAGGGCCAACGTCCTGACTTTC. It yields the protein CASRLGQGLRANVLTF. Full variable domain (outside the CDR3, taken from reference TRBV5-6 and TRBJ2-6): DAGVTQSPTHLIKTRGQQVTLRCSPKSGHDTVSWYQQALGQGPQFIFQYYEEEERQRGNFPDRFSGHQFPNYSSELNVNALLLGDSALYLCASRLGQGLRANVLTFGAGSRLTVL.